These 7 T cell receptor beta chains came from one sample sequenced in a study of blood T cells in healthy people across ages. PCR was performed a second time for roughly 7 to 12 cycles using a sample-barcoded 5' primer and a J-beta primer mix. TCRdb re-analysed the 5' RACE reads in MiXCR, keeping a single row per CDR3 protein. The data hold hundreds of thousands of distinct CDR3 sequences, with 40% to 65% observed a single time. The sequenced sample was blood. The receptors derive from a woman of 80 years or more in good health.

This clonotype was recorded at least ten times. The V gene is TRBV7-9, the J gene TRBJ2-3; D tentatively fits TRBD1 or TRBD2 (5 bases each). V was pared by 6 bases and J by 6 bases, with 10 bases between. Germline lookup yields CDR1 SEHNR and CDR2 FQNEAQ (reference sequence). The CDR3 spans 12 residues. CDR3 coding DNA: TGTGCCAGCAGTTGGGGGTCGGATACGCAGTATTTT. Translation: CASSWGSDTQYF.

The chain links TRBV6-1 to TRBJ2-6, with D perhaps TRBD1 (6 bases). V gave up 7 bases and J gave up 2 bases, with 12 bases separating them. Germline values: CDR1 MNHNS, CDR2 SASEGT. This CDR3 region has 15 residues. The CDR3, as DNA: TGTGCCAGCATACAGGGAAACGCTGGGGCCAACGTCCTGACTTTC. It yields the protein CASIQGNAGANVLTF.

The genes are TRBV20-1 and TRBJ2-5; TRBD2 agrees at 7 bases. The germline V gene encodes CDR1 DFQATT and CDR2 SNEGSKA (reference sequence). With 3 bases clipped from V and 5 bases from J, the junction kept 12 bases outside the gene matches. The CDR3 runs 15 residues. The CDR3, as DNA: TGCAGTGCTAGCGGGCCTGAGGGAGGGGTGGAGACCCAGTACTTC. Translating gives CSASGPEGGVETQYF.

The chain joins TRBV9 to TRBJ2-1; TRBD2 matches at 8 bases. Germline V gene sequence: CDR1 SGDLS, CDR2 YYNGEE. Germline trimming cut 5 bases from V and 2 bases from J; bases unmatched to any gene: 6. This CDR3 region has 15 residues. The CDR3 nucleotides read TGTGCCAGCAGGCCTGGACTAGCAACCTACAATGAGCAGTTCTTC. Translating gives CASRPGLATYNEQFF.

V gene TRBV7-6 combines with J gene TRBJ2-5, with 9 bases that match TRBD2. V gave up 8 bases and J gave up 1 base; unmatched junction bases: 5. The germline V gene has CDR1 SGHVS and CDR2 FNYEAQ. The length of the CDR3 is 14 residues. Written as DNA, the CDR3 is TGTGCCAGCGCTCGGGGACTAGCCCAAGAGACCCAGTACTTC. Translation gives CASARGLAQETQYF.

There are many counts of this clonotype. This chain joins TRBV19 and TRBJ2-7; D is ambiguous. The germline V and J ends were trimmed by 4 bases and 5 bases, with 3 bases remaining between them. The CDR3 length is 10 residues. Germline V gene lookup returns CDR1 LNHDA and CDR2 SQIVND (reference sequence). In nucleotides, the CDR3 is TGTGCCAGTAGTAAGGACGAGCAGTACTTC. Translated, it gives CASSKDEQYF.

The chain links TRBV10-3 to TRBJ2-7; TRBD2 matches 10 bases. Looked up from germline, CDR1 is ENHRY and CDR2 is SYGVKD. Losses at the gene ends were 4 bases for V and 3 bases for J; bases not matched to a gene: 3. The CDR3 is made up of 14 amino acids. CDR3 region: CAISGPSGSYEQYF. The CDR3 nucleotides read TGTGCCATCAGTGGTCCTAGCGGGAGCTACGAGCAGTACTTC.